These 7 T cell receptor beta chains were all obtained from the same sample, sequenced in a study of blood T cell repertoires in COVID-19. The assay was immunoSEQ multiplex PCR, and TCRdb's table has in-frame clones only and misses some. This sample has roughly 180,000 clones, with 70% to 85% found just once. Source material: peripheral blood. All receptors come from a woman under 40 with acute or convalescent COVID-19.

This chain connects TRBV15 to TRBJ1-6; 7 positions match TRBD1. The CDR3 has 14 residues. With 5 bases clipped from V and 7 bases from J, the junction kept 5 bases outside the gene matches. Germline CDR1 and CDR2: LNHNV and YYDKDF (reference sequence). CDR3 sequence reads: CATSLDRENSPLHF. The CDR3 bases are TGTGCCACCAGCCTTGACAGGGAGAATTCACCCCTCCACTTT.

The V and J genes are TRBV28 and TRBJ2-1; tentative D call: TRBD1 (5 bases). CDR1 MDHEN and CDR2 SYDVKM come from the germline V gene. The CDR3 runs 13 residues. V was shortened by 5 bases and J by 13 bases, with 18 bases between the two germline ends. CDR3 coding DNA: TGTGCCAGCAGTCCACCCAAGTTCAGGGTACAGTTCTTC. This gives the protein CASSPPKFRVQFF.

The CDR3 DNA reads as TGTGCCAGCAGGATTGACGGAGATTACTACGAGCAGTACTTC. Translation: CASRIDGDYYEQYF. The chain employs TRBV28 and TRBJ2-7, with unresolved D. Per the germline V gene, CDR1 is MDHEN and CDR2 is SYDVKM. V was trimmed by 6 bases and J by 3 bases, leaving 15 bases between them. CDR3 length: 14 amino acids.

Note on this clone: One end of the junction varies from germline; a read error may be responsible. As DNA, the CDR3 is TGTGCCAGCAGTCAGGGACAAATAAAATCATTC. Translating it yields CASSQGQIKSF. The gene calls are TRBV28 and TRBJ1-2, with D possibly TRBD1 on 6 matching bases. The germline CDR1 and CDR2 sequences are MDHEN and SYDVKM. There are 11 residues in the CDR3.

This clone appeared a few times. The rearrangement links TRBV30 to TRBJ1-5; D might be TRBD1 (5 bases). Germline lookup yields CDR1 GTSNPN and CDR2 SVGIG (reference sequence). The CDR3 consists of 13 residues. V was pared by 3 bases and J by 5 bases, with 11 bases between. The CDR3 DNA reads as TGTGCCTGGAGCCCTCAGGGCTATCAGCCCCAGCATTTT. Encoded protein: CAWSPQGYQPQHF.

The chain combines TRBV9 with TRBJ1-1; a weak D match, TRBD1 (6 bases). CDR3 length: 14 amino acids. Germline V gene data show CDR1 as SGDLS and CDR2 as YYNGEE. V gave up 0 bases and J gave up 4 bases, with 10 bases separating them. In DNA form, the CDR3 reads TGTGCCAGCAGCGTAGCGAGGGGGAGCACTGAAGCTTTCTTT. This encodes CASSVARGSTEAFF.

With respect to this clone: The junction does not match germline at one end; this may be a read error. The chain carries TRBV7-9 and TRBJ2-5; maybe TRBD1 (6 bases). The CDR3 covers 12 residues. Germline assignment: CDR1 SEHNR and CDR2 FQNEAQ (reference sequence). This chain's CDR3 is CASSPQGTQGHF. The CDR3 region has the DNA TGTGCCAGCAGCCCACAGGGAACCCAAGGGCACTTC.